The table lists the clone carrying this T cell receptor (beta chain) with a count of one. This CDR3 is built from 14 residues. MiXCR, applied by TCRdb to the PCR reads, yields one record per CDR3 protein. The profile shows about 24,000 distinct CDR3 sequences, over 40% of them singletons. The data stem from a study of vaccination and CD4 T cells after COVID-19. Study-level information: Post-COVID specimens were obtained a median approximately 99 days after diagnosis (range 35 to 161).

PCR tests turned positive between March and December 2020, before US Alpha, Beta and Delta variants. The TCR comes from a human donor who had recovered from COVID-19. V and J are TRBV21-1 and TRBJ2-2. TRBV21-1 is noted as a pseudogene. Source: CD4+ T cells from blood, taken before SARS-CoV-2 vaccination. The DNA of the CDR3 is TGTGCCAGCAGCAAAGGAGAGGAAACCGGGGAGCTGTTTTTT. Its protein is CASSKGEETGELFF.